The source of this TCR beta chain is a study of human T cells and chemical hapten exposure. On the study more broadly: Sensitization involved placing 2% DPC onto a 2 cm by 2 cm region of upper inner arm skin. Small pooled library volume differences chiefly drove per-sample TCR yield variation.

Germline values: CDR1 SNHLY, CDR2 FYNNEI. The CDR3 extends over 15 amino acids. V dropped 6 bases and J dropped 7; count of bases not matched to a gene: 8. As for time point: patch test 3, about 24 weeks after DPC sensitization. Sample treatment: therapeutic diphenylcyclopropenone sensitization with weekly scalp DPC. Blood draws came before every patch-test application. Total RNA was isolated from whole blood that had not been fractionated. This clonotype has at least ten counts. From the RACE reads, TCRdb called clonotypes with MiXCR, one entry per CDR3 protein. The table lists about 82,000 distinct CDR3 sequences, 10% to 15% of them singletons.

This chain links TRBV2 with TRBJ2-1, with 11 nucleotides matching TRBD2. The source is a woman aged 50 to 60 with alopecia areata. Some clones in this sample may be carry-over from other donors' samples. The sample consisted of whole blood, taken in connection with sensitization to the hapten diphenylcyclopropenone (DPC). The CDR3 coding sequence is TGTGCCAGCAGCCCCACGGCTAGCGGGAGGAATGAGCAGTTCTTC. It yields the protein CASSPTASGRNEQFF.